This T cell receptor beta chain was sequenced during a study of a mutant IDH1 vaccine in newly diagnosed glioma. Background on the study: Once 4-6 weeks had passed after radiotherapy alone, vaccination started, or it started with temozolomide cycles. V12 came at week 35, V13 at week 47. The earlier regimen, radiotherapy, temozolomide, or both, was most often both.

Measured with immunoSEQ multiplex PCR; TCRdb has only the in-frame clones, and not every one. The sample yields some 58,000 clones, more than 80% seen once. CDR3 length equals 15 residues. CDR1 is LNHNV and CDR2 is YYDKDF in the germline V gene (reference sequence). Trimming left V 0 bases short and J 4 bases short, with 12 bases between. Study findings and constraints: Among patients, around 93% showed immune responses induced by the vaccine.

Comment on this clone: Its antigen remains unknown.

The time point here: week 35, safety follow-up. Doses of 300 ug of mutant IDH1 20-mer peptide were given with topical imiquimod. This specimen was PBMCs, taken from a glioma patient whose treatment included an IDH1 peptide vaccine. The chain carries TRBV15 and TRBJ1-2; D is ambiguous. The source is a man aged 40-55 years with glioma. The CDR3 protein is CATSREGPETYGYTF. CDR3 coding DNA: TGTGCCACCAGCAGAGAAGGGCCCGAGACCTATGGCTACACCTTC.